One sample yielded the 30 T cell receptor beta chains listed below, sequenced in a study of shared clonotypes between healthy human individuals (dated by TCRdb to the early 2020s). The library relied on the immunoSEQ multiplex PCR assay. TCRdb re-hosts the immuneACCESS table, in-frame sequences only. Its copies lack some clones; in the studies checked, an unresolved V gene accounts for under half of them, and the cause for the rest is not known. The sample data list more than 500,000 clones, and about 95% of these were observed just once. About 0.11% of the sample lies in the top ten. CD8 naive samples were obtained by positive selection for CCR7 among CD45RO-negative cells, yielding a CD45RA+CCR7+ population from which TemRA cells were excluded. The material sequenced was naive CD8+ T cells sorted from blood. The cell subset or site label corresponds to: CD45RA+CCR7+. The receptors stem from a woman younger than 45 in good health.

V usage is TRBV23-1 and J usage is TRBJ2-7; 8 bases map to TRBD1. TRBV23-1 is reported as an ORF; its role is uncertain. Trimming took 2 bases from V and 0 from J; bases not matched to a gene: 18. The CDR3 spans 20 residues. CDR3 sequence (DNA): TGCGCCAGCAGTCAAACCGCCGATCAGGACAGGGAGAATGCCTCCTACGAGCAGTACTTC. Its protein is CASSQTADQDRENASYEQYF.

This sequence joins TRBV27 and TRBJ1-2; D remains unclear. Trimming took off 4 bases at V and 4 bases at J, with 10 bases between the two ends. Germline V gene sequence: CDR1 MNHEY, CDR2 SMNVEV (reference sequence). The CDR3 consists of 13 residues. The CDR3 loop is CASSSPDFYGYTF. CDR3 coding DNA: TGTGCCAGCAGTTCACCGGACTTCTATGGCTACACCTTC.

The V and J genes are TRBV27 and TRBJ2-3; tentatively, D is TRBD2 (5 bases). The V gene lost 3 bases and the J gene lost 5 bases, with 9 bases spanning the gap. The CDR3 is 13 amino acids. Germline loops: CDR1 MNHEY, CDR2 SMNVEV (reference sequence). This chain's CDR3 is CASSFGLKDTQYF. CDR3 nucleotides: TGTGCCAGCAGTTTTGGACTGAAAGATACGCAGTATTTT.

This clone is a singleton in its sample. DNA of the CDR3: TGTGCCAGCAGCTTGGTGGCGCGGGGCACCGGGGAGCTGTTTTTT. Amino acids: CASSLVARGTGELFF. The chain combines TRBV7-9 with TRBJ2-2, with D perhaps matching TRBD2 (6 bases). Trimming took 3 bases from V and 4 from J, leaving 12 bases between them. The CDR3 totals 15 residues. The germline CDR1 and CDR2 sequences are SEHNR and FQNEAQ (reference sequence).

V usage is TRBV4-2 and J usage is TRBJ2-5, with 8 bases identical to TRBD2. J lost 3 bases, V lost 1 base, and 10 bases had no gene match. This CDR3 region has 17 residues. Germline V CDR1 and CDR2: LGHNA, YNFKEQ. DNA of the CDR3: TGTGCCAGCAGCCAAGGCTACACGGCGGGAGGAGAAGAGACCCAGTACTTC. As protein: CASSQGYTAGGEETQYF.

The chain uses TRBV27 and TRBJ2-1; the D gene is possibly TRBD2 (6 bases). The CDR3 extends over 13 amino acids. V lost 5 bases and J lost 7, with 12 bases in between. CDR1 is MNHEY, CDR2 SMNVEV, per germline (reference sequence). The CDR3 protein is CASSGTPSNEQFF. CDR3 coding DNA: TGTGCCAGCAGTGGGACTCCAAGTAATGAGCAGTTCTTC.

This chain links TRBV4-1 with TRBJ1-1; no clear D. This CDR3 region has 13 residues. Germline V gene lookup returns CDR1 MGHRA and CDR2 YSYEKL. Trimming removed 4 bases from V and 0 bases from J, with 6 bases in between. The CDR3 here is CASSLTVNTEAFF. The CDR3 bases are TGCGCCAGCAGCCTCACAGTGAACACTGAAGCTTTCTTT.

The V call is TRBV19, the J call TRBJ2-1; D possibly corresponds to TRBD2 (6 bases). Deletions cut 3 bases from V and 6 bases from J, with 12 bases between. This CDR3 is built from 14 residues. Germline V gene sequence: CDR1 LNHDA, CDR2 SQIVND (reference sequence). DNA of the CDR3: TGTGCCAGTAGTATTTCTGCGGGACCCAATGAGCAGTTCTTC. This encodes CASSISAGPNEQFF.

This chain links TRBV7-3 with TRBJ1-3, with D uncertain. Trimming removed 4 bases from V and 0 bases from J, with 19 bases in between. CDR1 and CDR2 (germline): SGHTA, FQGTGA. The CDR3 sequence is 18 residues long. The CDR3 nucleotides read TGTGCCAGCAGCTCAAAAAGAGTAGGACGGCTCTCTGGAAACACCATATATTTT. It yields the protein CASSSKRVGRLSGNTIYF.

V is TRBV7-9 and J is TRBJ2-6; D gene uncertain. The CDR3 is 15 amino acids. CDR1 and CDR2 from the germline V gene are SEHNR and FQNEAQ (reference sequence). V was cut by 3 bases and J by 1 base, with 7 bases left in between. Written as DNA, the CDR3 is TGTGCCAGCAGCTTGCTTGTGTCTGGGGCCAACGTCCTGACTTTC. Translated: CASSLLVSGANVLTF.

The rearrangement uses TRBV2 and TRBJ2-3; D is ambiguous. Trimming removed 7 bases from V and 1 base from J, with 6 bases in between. The CDR3 totals 12 residues. CDR1 and CDR2 (germline): SNHLY, FYNNEI. The CDR3 spells CASTHRTDTQYF. The CDR3, as DNA: TGTGCCAGCACCCATCGCACAGATACGCAGTATTTT.

This clone came up a few times. The CDR3 protein is CASSLLKEQYF. CDR3 nucleotides: TGTGCCAGCAGCTTACTGAAGGAGCAGTACTTC. The chain links TRBV7-8 to TRBJ2-7, with D uncertain. Trimming pared 2 bases from V and 7 bases from J, leaving 6 bases between. There are 11 residues in the CDR3. CDR1 and CDR2 from the germline V gene are SGHVS and FQNEAQ.

The chain combines TRBV9 with TRBJ2-1; unclear D gene. The germline V and J ends were trimmed by 4 bases and 8 bases, with 13 bases remaining between them. Germline-derived CDR1 and CDR2 are SGDLS and YYNGEE. This CDR3 is 13 amino acids long. The DNA of the CDR3 is TGTGCCAGCAGCCCGAGAAACACCCATGAGCAGTTCTTC. Amino acids: CASSPRNTHEQFF.

This chain joins TRBV5-5 and TRBJ1-5, with TRBD1 matching 8 bases. CDR3 size: 15 residues. Germline trimming cut 0 bases from V and 6 bases from J; bases unmatched to any gene: 5. Germline CDR1 and CDR2: SGHKS and YYEKEE (reference sequence). The CDR3 bases are TGTGCCAGCAGCTTGGCGCAGGGGGCGAGTCAGCCCCAGCATTTT. Its translation: CASSLAQGASQPQHF.

The chain uses TRBV7-9 and TRBJ1-2, with TRBD1 as a possible D gene (5 bases). Germline-derived CDR1 and CDR2 are SEHNR and FQNEAQ (reference sequence). Between the trimmed V and J ends, which lost 4 bases and 3 bases, there was a span of 15 bases. This CDR3 spans 15 amino acids. CDR3 sequence: CASSSQAELYYGYTF. In DNA form, the CDR3 reads TGTGCCAGCAGCTCACAGGCGGAGTTGTACTATGGCTACACCTTC. The whole variable domain, remainder taken from reference TRBV7-9 and TRBJ1-2, is DTGVSQNPRHKITKRGQNVTFRCDPISEHNRLYWYRQTLGQGPEFLTYFQNEAQLEKSRLLSDRFSAERPKGSFSTLEIQRTEQGDSAMYLCASSSQAELYYGYTFGSGTRLTVV.

This chain links TRBV6-1 with TRBJ1-5; TRBD1 matches 10 bases. The CDR3 contains 14 residues. The V gene's germline CDR1 is MNHNS and CDR2 SASEGT. After removal of 6 bases from V and 4 bases from J, the junction contained 3 bases not matched to a gene. CDR3 DNA: TGTGCCAGCAGGCCGGGACAGGGGAATCAGCCCCAGCATTTT. This codes for CASRPGQGNQPQHF.

The V call is TRBV7-9, the J call TRBJ2-1; TRBD2 aligns across 7 bases. Germline V lookup: CDR1 SEHNR, CDR2 FQNEAQ (reference sequence). The V segment lost 5 bases and the J segment 9 bases; nucleotides outside the gene matches: 16. The CDR3 contains 16 residues. DNA of the CDR3: TGTGCCAGCAGCCCACCCGGGCTAGCGGAGAGGGGTGAGCAGTTCTTC. Translating gives CASSPPGLAERGEQFF.

The chain has TRBV29-1 and TRBJ2-2; a weak D match, TRBD1 (7 bases). The V end lost 8 bases, the J end lost 3 bases, and 10 bases lay between the germline ends. The germline V gene has CDR1 SQVTM and CDR2 ANQGSEA. CDR3 size: 12 residues. DNA for the CDR3: TGCAGCTCCAGGGGGGACACCGGGGAGCTGTTTTTT. The encoded protein is CSSRGDTGELFF.

The chain links TRBV5-5 to TRBJ2-7, with D uncertain. V dropped 0 bases and J dropped 3 bases, with 19 bases sitting between them. The CDR3 has 17 amino acids. Germline V gene sequence: CDR1 SGHKS, CDR2 YYEKEE (reference sequence). The CDR3 DNA is TGTGCCAGCAGCTTGGAGGCATCGCCAGTGAGGAGCTACGAGCAGTACTTC. Translation: CASSLEASPVRSYEQYF.

The chain joins TRBV4-1 to TRBJ2-1, with D perhaps matching TRBD2 (5 bases). Germline CDR1 reads MGHRA; CDR2 reads YSYEKL. CDR3 length: 15 residues. Trimming removed 4 bases from V and 6 bases from J, with 16 bases in between. CDR3 sequence (DNA): TGCGCCAGCAGCCCGAGGGAGTTAGCCTCCAATGAGCAGTTCTTC. Its protein product is CASSPRELASNEQFF.

The V gene is TRBV5-1, the J gene TRBJ2-7, with D possibly matching TRBD2 (6 bases). The CDR3 contains 14 residues. Trimming pared 4 bases from V and 5 bases from J, leaving 16 bases between. CDR1 is SGHRS and CDR2 is YFSETQ in the germline V gene. This CDR3 reads CASSPGTGFDEQYF. The CDR3 region has the DNA TGCGCCAGCAGCCCCGGGACTGGGTTTGACGAGCAGTACTTC.

The chain joins TRBV6-5 to TRBJ1-4; D gene ambiguous. Germline V gene lookup returns CDR1 MNHEY and CDR2 SVGAGI. V lost 7 bases to trimming and J lost 0 bases, with 12 bases between them. This CDR3 comprises 15 residues. In DNA form, the CDR3 reads TGTGCCAGCAAGCCGCCCGGGACAACTAATGAAAAACTGTTTTTT. Protein sequence: CASKPPGTTNEKLFF.

DNA for the CDR3: TGTGCCAGCAGCCTCCGGGACAGGGACCCCTCGAACACTGAAGCTTTCTTT. Its translation is CASSLRDRDPSNTEAFF. V usage is TRBV7-9 and J usage is TRBJ1-1, with 9 nucleotides matching TRBD1. CDR3 size: 17 residues. CDR1 is SEHNR, CDR2 FQNEAQ, per germline (reference sequence). J lost 1 base, V lost 5 bases, and 11 bases had no gene match.

This sequence joins TRBV19 and TRBJ2-1; TRBD1 matches at 7 bases. V was pared by 1 base and J by 0 bases, with 3 bases of the junction left unmatched. The CDR3 totals 16 residues. Germline V CDR1 and CDR2: LNHDA, SQIVND (reference sequence). In nucleotides, the CDR3 is TGTGCCAGTAGTATAGTGTGGGACAGCTCCTACAATGAGCAGTTCTTC. Its protein is CASSIVWDSSYNEQFF. Looking up the rest from reference TRBV19 and TRBJ2-1 gives the full variable domain: DGGITQSPKYLFRKEGQNVTLSCEQNLNHDAMYWYRQDPGQGLRLIYYSQIVNDFQKGDIAEGYSVSREKKESFPLTVTSAQKNPTAFYLCASSIVWDSSYNEQFFGPGTRLTVL.

V is TRBV28 and J is TRBJ1-1, with D possibly matching TRBD1 (5 bases). Germline CDR1 MDHEN, CDR2 SYDVKM. The length of the CDR3 is 16 residues. V dropped 2 bases and J dropped 1 base, with 14 bases sitting between them. Here the CDR3 DNA reads TGTGCCAGCAGTTTAAGGTCCGGGAGGGGGAACACTGAAGCTTTCTTT. It specifies CASSLRSGRGNTEAFF.

This chain joins TRBV27 and TRBJ2-5; TRBD2 is a possible D gene (5 bases). The length of the CDR3 is 15 residues. The V gene lost 3 bases and the J gene lost 1 base, with 12 bases spanning the gap. Germline V gene lookup returns CDR1 MNHEY and CDR2 SMNVEV (reference sequence). The CDR3 nucleotides are TGTGCCAGCAGTTTGGGTACCACTAGCCAAGAGACCCAGTACTTC. This gives the protein CASSLGTTSQETQYF.

This clone was detected once. This chain uses TRBV30 with TRBJ1-6, with unresolved D. With 5 bases removed from V and 4 bases from J, the gap between germline ends came to 12 bases. The CDR3 has 14 amino acids. From germline, CDR1 is GTSNPN and CDR2 SVGIG (reference sequence). The CDR3 sequence is CAWGPLRYNSPLHF. As DNA, the CDR3 is TGTGCCTGGGGGCCCCTCAGATATAATTCACCCCTCCACTTT.

V is TRBV7-8 and J is TRBJ1-1, with TRBD1 as a possible D gene (6 bases). CDR1 is SGHVS and CDR2 is FQNEAQ in the germline V gene. V was clipped by 4 bases and J by 1 base, with 19 bases between them. The CDR3 contains 17 residues. CDR3 bases: TGTGCCAGCAGCTCCAGGGGCAGACAGAGGACGAACACTGAAGCTTTCTTT. It encodes CASSSRGRQRTNTEAFF.

The chain recombines TRBV6-1 with TRBJ2-7; unclear D gene. The CDR3 length is 13 residues. Trimming left V 5 bases short and J 7 bases short, with 15 bases between. The germline CDR1 and CDR2 sequences are MNHNS and SASEGT. CDR3 sequence: CASSTSLGSEQYF. As DNA, the CDR3 is TGTGCCAGCAGTACAAGCCTAGGGTCGGAGCAGTACTTC.

The rearrangement links TRBV29-1 to TRBJ2-2, with 12 bases that match TRBD2. Germline loops: CDR1 SQVTM, CDR2 ANQGSEA. This CDR3 comprises 13 residues. Trimming removed 7 bases from V and 7 bases from J; junction bases left unmatched: 4. This CDR3 is CSARLAGDGELFF. The CDR3, as DNA: TGCAGCGCTCGACTAGCGGGAGACGGGGAGCTGTTTTTT.